The rows below give T cell receptor beta chains drawn from one sample of a study of blood T cell repertoires in COVID-19. Profiling relied on immunoSEQ multiplex PCR, and the TCRdb table lists in-frame clones only, not all of them. Of about 400,000 clones listed, about 83% are singletons. Sequencing was performed on PBMCs or T cells enriched from blood (not recorded which). These TCRs come from a woman aged 45-59 years who had recovered from COVID-19. CDR3s include the opening cysteine and the closing phenylalanine or tryptophan. Each record gives: clone size, J gene, D gene, V gene, CDR3 protein, CDR3 DNA. D genes are given only for firm matches. Where a row states a size, it is once, few, many or the class of an expanded clone; other rows omit it.

size: .
J: TRBJ2-7
D: TRBD2
V: TRBV7-2
CDR3: CASSISGGPAYEQYF
DNA: TGTGCCAGCAGCATAAGCGGGGGGCCCGCCTACGAGCAGTACTTC

size: .
J: TRBJ2-3
D: TRBD2
V: TRBV4-2
CDR3: CASSPHPTSGGAVDTQYF
DNA: TGTGCCAGCAGCCCCCACCCGACGAGCGGGGGGGCCGTGGATACGCAGTATTTT

size: .
J: TRBJ2-5
D: .
V: TRBV4-2
CDR3: CASSPTTGGGGTQYF
DNA: TGTGCCAGCAGCCCAACAACTGGGGGAGGGGGGACCCAGTACTTC

size: .
J: TRBJ1-2
D: .
V: TRBV2
CDR3: CASSEAHTFYGYTF
DNA: TGTGCCAGCAGTGAGGCACACACCTTCTATGGCTACACCTTC

size: .
J: TRBJ1-1
D: .
V: TRBV2
CDR3: CASSATGEDGTEAFF
DNA: TGTGCCAGCAGTGCCACGGGGGAGGATGGCACTGAAGCTTTCTTT

size: .
J: TRBJ2-7
D: .
V: TRBV6-1
CDR3: CASSDVGGSSTYEQYF
DNA: TGTGCCAGCAGTGACGTCGGAGGAAGCTCCACCTACGAGCAGTACTTC

size: .
J: TRBJ2-7
D: .
V: TRBV4-1
CDR3: CASSQGTESYEQYF
DNA: TGCGCCAGCAGCCAAGGGACAGAATCCTACGAGCAGTACTTC

size: .
J: TRBJ1-1
D: .
V: TRBV18
CDR3: CASSPQSSGRRENTEAFF
DNA: TGTGCCAGCTCACCACAGTCATCGGGGCGGAGGGAGAACACTGAAGCTTTCTTT

size: .
J: TRBJ2-7
D: .
V: TRBV6-2/TRBV6-3
CDR3: CASSLRGGTYEQYF
DNA: TGTGCCAGCAGTCTTCGAGGGGGTACCTACGAGCAGTACTTC

size: .
J: TRBJ1-6
D: .
V: TRBV2
CDR3: CASGDTRGSNSPLHF
DNA: TGTGCCAGCGGTGACACCCGAGGCAGTAATTCACCCCTCCACTTT

size: .
J: TRBJ1-5
D: .
V: TRBV6-2/TRBV6-3
CDR3: CASSRNSYQPQHF
DNA: TGTGCCAGCAGTCGAAACTCATATCAGCCCCAGCATTTT

size: .
J: TRBJ1-5
D: TRBD1
V: TRBV7-6
CDR3: CASSLYEGQVDNQPQHF
DNA: TGTGCCAGCAGCTTATACGAGGGACAGGTCGACAATCAGCCCCAGCATTTT

size: .
J: TRBJ1-1
D: .
V: TRBV2
CDR3: CASSAGALNTEAFF
DNA: TGTGCCAGCAGTGCAGGGGCCCTAAACACTGAAGCTTTCTTT

size: .
J: TRBJ1-3
D: TRBD1
V: TRBV11-2
CDR3: CASSSPRGRSGNTIYF
DNA: TGTGCCAGCAGCTCACCCAGGGGGCGGTCTGGAAACACCATATATTTT

size: .
J: TRBJ1-2
D: .
V: TRBV4-3
CDR3: CASSPSGGQTYGYTF
DNA: TGCGCCAGCAGCCCGTCGGGAGGACAGACGTATGGCTACACCTTC

size: once
J: TRBJ1-5
D: TRBD1
V: TRBV3-1/TRBV3-2
CDR3: CASSQTGDKGQPQHF
DNA: TGTGCCAGCAGCCAAACAGGGGATAAGGGTCAGCCCCAGCATTTT

size: .
J: TRBJ2-2
D: .
V: TRBV19
CDR3: CASSIESVGGVGNTGELFF
DNA: TGTGCCAGTAGTATAGAAAGTGTCGGGGGAGTGGGTAACACCGGGGAGCTGTTTTTT

size: .
J: TRBJ2-5
D: .
V: TRBV10-3
CDR3: CAIRDTGEETQYF
DNA: TGTGCCATCAGGGACACTGGGGAAGAGACCCAGTACTTC

size: .
J: TRBJ1-1
D: .
V: TRBV27
CDR3: CASRRYRNTEAFF
DNA: TGTGCCAGCAGGCGCTACAGGAACACTGAAGCTTTCTTT

size: .
J: TRBJ2-6
D: TRBD1
V: TRBV19
CDR3: CASKIGTGISGANVLTF
DNA: TGTGCCAGTAAGATAGGGACAGGGATTTCTGGGGCCAACGTCCTGACTTTC

size: .
J: TRBJ1-4
D: TRBD1
V: TRBV19
CDR3: CASSSGGRGRDNEKLFF
DNA: TGTGCCAGTAGTTCGGGAGGCAGGGGGCGCGATAATGAAAAACTGTTTTTT

size: .
J: TRBJ1-2
D: .
V: TRBV5-6
CDR3: CASRLQGYGYTF
DNA: TGTGCCAGCAGGTTACAGGGCTATGGCTACACCTTC

size: .
J: TRBJ1-2
D: .
V: TRBV28
CDR3: CASSPFSGGDSVYTF
DNA: TGTGCCAGCAGCCCGTTTTCTGGCGGGGATAGTGTCTACACCTTC

size: .
J: TRBJ2-1
D: TRBD2
V: TRBV10-3
CDR3: CATSSGGEYNEQFF
DNA: TGTGCCACCTCAAGCGGGGGTGAATACAATGAGCAGTTCTTC

size: .
J: TRBJ1-5
D: .
V: TRBV5-5
CDR3: CASSSYLDQPQHF
DNA: TGTGCCAGCAGCTCCTACCTTGATCAGCCCCAGCATTTT

size: few
J: TRBJ1-1
D: TRBD1
V: TRBV7-2
CDR3: CASSLGPAGGNTEAFF
DNA: TGTGCCAGCAGCTTAGGACCGGCAGGGGGGAACACTGAAGCTTTCTTT